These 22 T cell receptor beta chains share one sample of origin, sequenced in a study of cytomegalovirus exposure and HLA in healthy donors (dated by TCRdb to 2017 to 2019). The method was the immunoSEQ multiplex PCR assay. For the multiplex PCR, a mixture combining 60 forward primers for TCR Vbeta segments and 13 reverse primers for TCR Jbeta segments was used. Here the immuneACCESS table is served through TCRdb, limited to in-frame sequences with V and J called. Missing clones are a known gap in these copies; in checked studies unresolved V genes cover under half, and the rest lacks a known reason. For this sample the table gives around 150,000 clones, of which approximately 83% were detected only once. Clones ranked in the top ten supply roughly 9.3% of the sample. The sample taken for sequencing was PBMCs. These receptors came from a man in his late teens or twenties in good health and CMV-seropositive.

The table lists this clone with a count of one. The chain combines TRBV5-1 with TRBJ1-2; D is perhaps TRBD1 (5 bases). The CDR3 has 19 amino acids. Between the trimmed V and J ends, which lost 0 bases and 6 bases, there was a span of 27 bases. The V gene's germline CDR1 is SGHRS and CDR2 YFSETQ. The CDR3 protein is CASSLGAGRRGGPANGYTF. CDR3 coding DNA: TGCGCCAGCAGCTTGGGCGCAGGGAGGCGTGGCGGTCCGGCAAATGGCTACACCTTC.

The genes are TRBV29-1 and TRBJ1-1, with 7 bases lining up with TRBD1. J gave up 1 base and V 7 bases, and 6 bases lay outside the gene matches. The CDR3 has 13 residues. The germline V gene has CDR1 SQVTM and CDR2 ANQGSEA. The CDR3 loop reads CSATTGTNTEAFF. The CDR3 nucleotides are TGCAGCGCCACGACAGGGACGAACACTGAAGCTTTCTTT.

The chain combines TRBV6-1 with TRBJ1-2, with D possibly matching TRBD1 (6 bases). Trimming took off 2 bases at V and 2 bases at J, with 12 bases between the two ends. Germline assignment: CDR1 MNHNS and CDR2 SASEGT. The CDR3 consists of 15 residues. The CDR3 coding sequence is TGTGCCAGCAGTGAATCCAGACAGGCGAACTATGGCTACACCTTC. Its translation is CASSESRQANYGYTF.

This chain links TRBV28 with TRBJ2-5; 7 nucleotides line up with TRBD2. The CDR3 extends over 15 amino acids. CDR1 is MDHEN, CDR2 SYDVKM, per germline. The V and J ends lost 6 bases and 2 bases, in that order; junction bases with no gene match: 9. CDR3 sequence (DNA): TGTGCCAGCAGCTACACCGGGACTAAGCAAGAGACCCAGTACTTC. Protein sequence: CASSYTGTKQETQYF.

CDR3 protein: CASSDGWTGPGGYTF. DNA of the CDR3: TGTGCCAGCAGTGACGGATGGACAGGGCCGGGCGGCTACACCTTC. The gene calls are TRBV2 and TRBJ1-2, with 8 bases identical to TRBD1. With 3 bases clipped from V and 8 bases from J, the junction kept 11 bases outside the gene matches. Germline V gene sequence: CDR1 SNHLY, CDR2 FYNNEI. The CDR3 sequence is 15 residues long.

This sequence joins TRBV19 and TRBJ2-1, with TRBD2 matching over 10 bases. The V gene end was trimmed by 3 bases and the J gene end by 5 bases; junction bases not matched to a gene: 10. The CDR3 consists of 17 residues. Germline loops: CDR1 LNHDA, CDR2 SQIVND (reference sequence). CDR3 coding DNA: TGTGCCAGTAGTATCCAGCGGGGGGGCCGGGGAAACAATGAGCAGTTCTTC. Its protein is CASSIQRGGRGNNEQFF.

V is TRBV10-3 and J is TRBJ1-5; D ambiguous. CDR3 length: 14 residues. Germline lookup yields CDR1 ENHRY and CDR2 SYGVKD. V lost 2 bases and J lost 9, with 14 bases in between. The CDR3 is CAISETMGEGPQHF. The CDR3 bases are TGTGCCATCAGTGAGACCATGGGAGAGGGGCCCCAGCATTTT.

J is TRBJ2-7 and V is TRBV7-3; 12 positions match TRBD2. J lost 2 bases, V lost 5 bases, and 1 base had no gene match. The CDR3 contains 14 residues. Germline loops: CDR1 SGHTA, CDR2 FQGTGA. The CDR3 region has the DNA TGTGCCAGCAGCCCTAGCGGGGGGGCCTACGAGCAGTACTTC. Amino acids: CASSPSGGAYEQYF.

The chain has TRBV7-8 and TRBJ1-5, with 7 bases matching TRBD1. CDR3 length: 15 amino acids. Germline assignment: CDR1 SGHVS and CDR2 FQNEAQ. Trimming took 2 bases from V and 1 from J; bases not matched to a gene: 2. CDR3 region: CASSLSGQSNQPQHF. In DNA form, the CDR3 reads TGTGCCAGCAGCTTATCGGGACAGAGCAATCAGCCCCAGCATTTT.

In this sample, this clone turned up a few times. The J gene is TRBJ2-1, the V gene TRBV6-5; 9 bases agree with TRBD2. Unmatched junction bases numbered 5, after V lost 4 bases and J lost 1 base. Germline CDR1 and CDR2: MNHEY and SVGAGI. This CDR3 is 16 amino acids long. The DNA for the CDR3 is TGTGCCAGCAGTTCGAGCGGGGGGACTTCCTACAATGAGCAGTTCTTC. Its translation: CASSSSGGTSYNEQFF.

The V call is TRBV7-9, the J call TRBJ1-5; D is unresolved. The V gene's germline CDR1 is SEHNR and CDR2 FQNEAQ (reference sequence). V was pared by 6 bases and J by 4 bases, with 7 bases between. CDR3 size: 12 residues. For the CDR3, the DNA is TGTGCCAGCAGTTATACTAATCAGCCCCAGCATTTT. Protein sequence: CASSYTNQPQHF.

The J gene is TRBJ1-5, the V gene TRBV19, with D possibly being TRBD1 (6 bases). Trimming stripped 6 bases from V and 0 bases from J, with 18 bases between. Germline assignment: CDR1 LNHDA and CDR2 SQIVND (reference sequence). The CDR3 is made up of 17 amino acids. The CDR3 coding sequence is TGTGCCAGTAGGGTGGAGACAGGCGACTATAGCAATCAGCCCCAGCATTTT. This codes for CASRVETGDYSNQPQHF.

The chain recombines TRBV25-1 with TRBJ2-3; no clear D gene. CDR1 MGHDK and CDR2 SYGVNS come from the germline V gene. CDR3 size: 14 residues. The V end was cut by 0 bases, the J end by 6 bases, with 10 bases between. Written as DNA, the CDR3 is TGTGCCAGCAGTGAATACTCCCTCTCGGATACGCAGTATTTT. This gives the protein CASSEYSLSDTQYF.

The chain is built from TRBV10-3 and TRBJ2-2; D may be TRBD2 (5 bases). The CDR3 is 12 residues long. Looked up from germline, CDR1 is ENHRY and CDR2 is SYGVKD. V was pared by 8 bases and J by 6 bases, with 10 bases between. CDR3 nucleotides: TGTGCCATCCGGCGGCGGGCCGGGGAGCTGTTTTTT. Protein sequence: CAIRRRAGELFF.

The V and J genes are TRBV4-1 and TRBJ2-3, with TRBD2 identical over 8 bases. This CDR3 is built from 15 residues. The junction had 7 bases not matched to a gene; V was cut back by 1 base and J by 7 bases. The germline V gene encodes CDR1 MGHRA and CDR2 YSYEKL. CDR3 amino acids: CASSQAGLVTNTQYF. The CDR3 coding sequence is TGCGCCAGCAGCCAAGCGGGACTAGTTACGAATACGCAGTATTTT.

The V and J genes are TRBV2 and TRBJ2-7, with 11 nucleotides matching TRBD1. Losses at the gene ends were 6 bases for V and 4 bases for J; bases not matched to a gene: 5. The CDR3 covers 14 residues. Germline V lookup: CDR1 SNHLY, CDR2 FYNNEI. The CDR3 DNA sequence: TGTGCCAGCAGGGGGACAGGGGGAGGGTACGAGCAGTACTTC. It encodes CASRGTGGGYEQYF.

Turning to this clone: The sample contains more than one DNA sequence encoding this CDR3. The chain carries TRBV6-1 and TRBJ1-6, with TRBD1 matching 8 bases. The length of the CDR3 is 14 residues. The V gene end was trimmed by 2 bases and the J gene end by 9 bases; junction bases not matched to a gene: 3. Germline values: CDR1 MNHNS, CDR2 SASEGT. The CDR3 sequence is CASSERTGGSPLHF. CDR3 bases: TGTGCCAGCAGTGAACGAACAGGGGGTTCACCCCTCCACTTT.

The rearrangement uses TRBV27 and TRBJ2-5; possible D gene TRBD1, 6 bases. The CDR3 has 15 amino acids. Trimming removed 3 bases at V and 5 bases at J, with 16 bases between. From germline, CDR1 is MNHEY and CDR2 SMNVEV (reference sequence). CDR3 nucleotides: TGTGCCAGCAGTTTCGCGGACAGCCTCCGGGAGACCCAGTACTTC. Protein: CASSFADSLRETQYF.

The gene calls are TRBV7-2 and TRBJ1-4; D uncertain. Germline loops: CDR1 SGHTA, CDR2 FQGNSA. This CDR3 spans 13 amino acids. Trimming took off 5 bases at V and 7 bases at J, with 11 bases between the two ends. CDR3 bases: TGTGCCAGCAGCCGACGATCAGGTGAAAAACTGTTTTTT. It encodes CASSRRSGEKLFF.

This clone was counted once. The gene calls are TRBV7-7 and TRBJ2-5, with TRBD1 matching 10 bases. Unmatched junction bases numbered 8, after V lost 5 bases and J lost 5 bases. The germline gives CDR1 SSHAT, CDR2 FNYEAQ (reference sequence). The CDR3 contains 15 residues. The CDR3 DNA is TGTGCCAGCAGCCAGGGACAGGGGAGGTCGGAGACCCAGTACTTC. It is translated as CASSQGQGRSETQYF.

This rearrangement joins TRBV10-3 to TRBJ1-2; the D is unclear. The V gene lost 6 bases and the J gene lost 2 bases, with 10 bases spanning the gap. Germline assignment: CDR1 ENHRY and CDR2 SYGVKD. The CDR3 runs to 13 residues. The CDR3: CAISDDGNYGYTF. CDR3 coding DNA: TGTGCCATCAGCGATGACGGGAACTATGGCTACACCTTC.

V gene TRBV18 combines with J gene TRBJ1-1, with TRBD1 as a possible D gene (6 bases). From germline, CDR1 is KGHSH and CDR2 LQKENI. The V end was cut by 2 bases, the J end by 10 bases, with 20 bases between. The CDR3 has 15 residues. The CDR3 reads CASSPGLIRGPRAFF. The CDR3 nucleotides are TGTGCCAGCTCACCAGGCCTTATCAGGGGACCCCGAGCTTTCTTT. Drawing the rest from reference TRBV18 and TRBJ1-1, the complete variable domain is NAGVMQNPRHLVRRRGQEARLRCSPMKGHSHVYWYRQLPEEGLKFMVYLQKENIIDESGMPKERFSAEFPKEGPSILRIQQVVRGDSAAYFCASSPGLIRGPRAFFGQGTRLTVV.